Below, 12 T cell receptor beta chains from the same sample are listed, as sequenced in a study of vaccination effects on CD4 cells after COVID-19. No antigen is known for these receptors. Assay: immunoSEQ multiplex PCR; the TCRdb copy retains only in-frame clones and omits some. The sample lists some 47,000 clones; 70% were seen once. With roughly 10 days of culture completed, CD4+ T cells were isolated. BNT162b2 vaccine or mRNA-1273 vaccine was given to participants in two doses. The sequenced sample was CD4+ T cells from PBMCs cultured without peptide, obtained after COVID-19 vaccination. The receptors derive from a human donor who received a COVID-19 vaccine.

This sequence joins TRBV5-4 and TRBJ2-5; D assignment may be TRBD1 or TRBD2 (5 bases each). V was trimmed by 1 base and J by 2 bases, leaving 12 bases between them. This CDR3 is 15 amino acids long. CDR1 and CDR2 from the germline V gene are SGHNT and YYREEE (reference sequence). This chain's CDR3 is CASSLTGTRQETQYF. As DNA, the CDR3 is TGTGCCAGCAGCTTGACCGGGACGAGGCAAGAGACCCAGTACTTC.

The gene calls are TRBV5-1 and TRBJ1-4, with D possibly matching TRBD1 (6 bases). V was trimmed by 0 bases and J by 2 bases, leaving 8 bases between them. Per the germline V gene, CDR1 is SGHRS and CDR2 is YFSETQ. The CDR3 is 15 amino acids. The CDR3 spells CASSLDQGTNEKLFF. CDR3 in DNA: TGCGCCAGCAGCTTGGACCAGGGGACTAATGAAAAACTGTTTTTT.

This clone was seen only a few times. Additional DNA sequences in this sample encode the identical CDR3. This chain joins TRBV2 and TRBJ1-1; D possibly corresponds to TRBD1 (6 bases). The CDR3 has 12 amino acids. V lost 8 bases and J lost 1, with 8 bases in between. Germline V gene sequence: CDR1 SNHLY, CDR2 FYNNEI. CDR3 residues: CASGGGNTEAFF. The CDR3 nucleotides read TGTGCCAGCGGAGGGGGGAACACTGAAGCTTTCTTT.

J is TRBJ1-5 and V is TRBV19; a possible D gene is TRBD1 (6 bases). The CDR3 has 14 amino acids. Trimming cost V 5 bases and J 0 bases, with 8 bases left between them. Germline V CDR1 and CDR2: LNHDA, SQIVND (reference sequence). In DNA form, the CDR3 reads TGTGCCAGTAGTCCGGACAGTAGCAATCAGCCCCAGCATTTT. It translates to CASSPDSSNQPQHF. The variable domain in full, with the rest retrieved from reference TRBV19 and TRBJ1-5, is DGGITQSPKYLFRKEGQNVTLSCEQNLNHDAMYWYRQDPGQGLRLIYYSQIVNDFQKGDIAEGYSVSREKKESFPLTVTSAQKNPTAFYLCASSPDSSNQPQHFGDGTRLSIL.

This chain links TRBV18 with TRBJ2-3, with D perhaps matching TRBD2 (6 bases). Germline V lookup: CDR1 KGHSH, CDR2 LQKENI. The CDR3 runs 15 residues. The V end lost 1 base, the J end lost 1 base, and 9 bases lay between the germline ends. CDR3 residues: CASSPRGGGTDTQYF. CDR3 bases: TGTGCCAGCTCACCACGGGGCGGGGGCACAGATACGCAGTATTTT.

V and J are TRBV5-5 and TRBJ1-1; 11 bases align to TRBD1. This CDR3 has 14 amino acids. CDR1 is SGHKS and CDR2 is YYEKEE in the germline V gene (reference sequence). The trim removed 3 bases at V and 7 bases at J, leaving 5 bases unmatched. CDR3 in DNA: TGTGCCAGCAGCTGGGGGACAGGGGGGCTTGAAGCTTTCTTT. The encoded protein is CASSWGTGGLEAFF.

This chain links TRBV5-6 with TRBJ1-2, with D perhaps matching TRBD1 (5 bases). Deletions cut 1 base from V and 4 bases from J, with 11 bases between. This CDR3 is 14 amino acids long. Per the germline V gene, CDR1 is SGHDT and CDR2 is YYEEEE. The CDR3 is CASSLSYRTYGYTF. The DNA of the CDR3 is TGTGCCAGCAGCTTGTCTTACAGGACCTATGGCTACACCTTC.

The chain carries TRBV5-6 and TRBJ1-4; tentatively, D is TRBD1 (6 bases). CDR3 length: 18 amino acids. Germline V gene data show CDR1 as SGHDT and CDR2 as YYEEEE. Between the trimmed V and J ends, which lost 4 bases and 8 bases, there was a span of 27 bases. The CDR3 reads CASSRGGQVTQGGEKLFF. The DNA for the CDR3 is TGTGCCAGCAGCCGCGGGGGGCAGGTGACCCAAGGGGGAGAAAAACTGTTTTTT.

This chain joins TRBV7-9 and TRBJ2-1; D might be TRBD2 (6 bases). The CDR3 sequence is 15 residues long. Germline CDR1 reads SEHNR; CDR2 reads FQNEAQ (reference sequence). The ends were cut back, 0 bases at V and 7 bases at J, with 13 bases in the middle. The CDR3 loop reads CASSLAGGTRNEQFF. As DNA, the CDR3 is TGTGCCAGCAGCTTAGCCGGCGGGACGAGGAATGAGCAGTTCTTC.

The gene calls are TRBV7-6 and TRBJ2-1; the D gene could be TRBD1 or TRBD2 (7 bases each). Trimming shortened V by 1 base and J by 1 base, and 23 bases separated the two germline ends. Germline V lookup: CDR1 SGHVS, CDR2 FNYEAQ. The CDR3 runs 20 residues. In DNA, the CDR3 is TGTGCCAGCAGCTTAGAGGTTGGAGGGGGGGCAGGGGGTTCCTACAATGAGCAGTTCTTC. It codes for CASSLEVGGGAGGSYNEQFF.

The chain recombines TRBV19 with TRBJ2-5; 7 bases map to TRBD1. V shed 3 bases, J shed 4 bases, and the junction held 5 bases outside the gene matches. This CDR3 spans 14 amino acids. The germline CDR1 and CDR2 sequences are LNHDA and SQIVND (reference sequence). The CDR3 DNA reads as TGTGCCAGTAGTATGGTAAACAGGGGAGAGACCCAGTACTTC. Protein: CASSMVNRGETQYF.

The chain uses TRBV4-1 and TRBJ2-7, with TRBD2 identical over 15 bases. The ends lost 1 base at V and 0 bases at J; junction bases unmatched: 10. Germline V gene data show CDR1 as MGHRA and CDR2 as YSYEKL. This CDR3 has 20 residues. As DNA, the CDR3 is TGCGCCAGCAGCCAAGGATCCGGGACTAGCGGGAGGTGGCTCTCCTACGAGCAGTACTTC. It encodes CASSQGSGTSGRWLSYEQYF.